This record concerns one T cell receptor beta chain sequence. This sample was included in a study of blood T cell repertoires in COVID-19. Study details: Sources were T cells, B-cell-depleted T cells, or PBMCs; the material itself was cDNA or gDNA.

As processed by the authors: Nucleated cell number was recorded as an estimate derived from reference gene primer amplification. Sequencing was performed with immunoSEQ multiplex PCR; in TCRdb, only in-frame clones are kept and a portion is missing. The DNA gave D and trimming, while V, J and clone size come from that table. Counted here are over 200,000 clones, 85% to 90% occurring once; the ten biggest clones make up 6.2%. The CDR3 spans 14 residues. V lost 0 bases and J 0 bases, leaving 7 bases between the germline ends. The germline V gene encodes CDR1 SGHRS and CDR2 YFSETQ. The sample taken for sequencing was peripheral blood. V gene TRBV5-1 combines with J gene TRBJ2-7; no reliable D call. The receptor was derived from a man between 60 and 70 years old who had recovered from COVID-19. The CDR3 here is CASSLATSSYEQYF. The CDR3 nucleotides read TGCGCCAGCAGCTTGGCCACCAGCTCCTACGAGCAGTACTTC.